The 27 T cell receptor beta chains reported below all come from one sample, sequenced in a study of blood T cell repertoires in COVID-19. Sequencing was performed with immunoSEQ multiplex PCR; in TCRdb, only in-frame clones are kept and a portion is missing. The table includes 200,000 to 250,000 clones, around 90% detected once. Sequenced sample: peripheral blood. All receptors come from a man younger than 35 with active or convalescent COVID-19.

The sample holds a few counts of this clone. An end of the junction differs from the germline gene, which may be a read error. The rearrangement joins TRBV4-1 to TRBJ2-7; 12 bases are a match to TRBD2. This CDR3 spans 17 amino acids. Germline CDR1 and CDR2: MGHRA and YSYEKL. The CDR3 loop reads CASSQGGLAGTSNEQYF. CDR3 in DNA: TGCGCCAGCAGCCAGGGCGGACTAGCGGGAACCTCCAACGAGCAGTACTTC.

This clone was seen only once. J is TRBJ2-1 and V is TRBV10-1; 8 bases map to TRBD2. CDR3 length equals 14 residues. Germline V gene sequence: CDR1 WNHNN, CDR2 SYGVQD (reference sequence). V dropped 10 bases and J dropped 9; count of bases not matched to a gene: 14. The CDR3 bases are TGCGCCACAACCGCGGCGGGGGGCTTGGGTGAGCAGTTCTTC. It specifies CATTAAGGLGEQFF.

This rearrangement joins TRBV25-1 to TRBJ1-6; D uncertain. V was cut by 7 bases and J by 3 bases, with 7 bases left in between. This CDR3 comprises 13 residues. Looked up from germline, CDR1 is MGHDK and CDR2 is SYGVNS. The CDR3, as DNA: TGTGCCAGCACTGGGCGCTATAATTCACCCCTCCACTTT. The encoded protein is CASTGRYNSPLHF.

The chain has TRBV15 and TRBJ2-5; 12 positions match TRBD2. The V and J ends lost 5 bases and 4 bases, in that order; junction bases with no gene match: 8. This CDR3 is built from 16 residues. Germline loops: CDR1 LNHNV, CDR2 YYDKDF (reference sequence). CDR3 DNA sequence: TGTGCCACCAGCCCCGCTAGCGGGAGGGCGCGAGAGACCCAGTACTTC. The encoded protein is CATSPASGRARETQYF. The entire variable domain, with the rest obtained from reference TRBV15 and TRBJ2-5, is as follows: DAMVIQNPRYQVTQFGKPVTLSCSQTLNHNVMYWYQQKSSQAPKLLFHYYDKDFNNEADTPDNFQSRRPNTSFCFLDIRSPGLGDTAMYLCATSPASGRARETQYFGPGTRLLVL.

The chain uses TRBV9 and TRBJ1-5; D gene unclear. The length of the CDR3 is 13 residues. Trimming took off 4 bases at V and 7 bases at J, with 12 bases between the two ends. Germline assignment: CDR1 SGDLS and CDR2 YYNGEE. CDR3 bases: TGTGCCAGCAGCCGAGATGTAACGCAGCCCCAGCATTTT. This gives the protein CASSRDVTQPQHF.

The gene calls are TRBV30 and TRBJ1-4; perhaps TRBD1 as D (5 bases). The V gene lost 2 bases and the J gene lost 3 bases, with 13 bases spanning the gap. In germline, CDR1 is GTSNPN, CDR2 SVGIG (reference sequence). The CDR3 extends over 15 amino acids. CDR3 coding DNA: TGTGCCTGGAGTATGGGGCAGACTTCTAATGAAAAACTGTTTTTT. Translated, it gives CAWSMGQTSNEKLFF.

There are a few counts of this clone. The chain recombines TRBV27 with TRBJ2-1; TRBD2 matches 7 bases. The germline gives CDR1 MNHEY, CDR2 SMNVEV (reference sequence). The ends lost 4 bases at V and 7 bases at J; junction bases unmatched: 7. This CDR3 is 14 amino acids long. Here the CDR3 reads CASSSTIGGNEQFF. CDR3 sequence (DNA): TGTGCCAGCAGTTCAACGATCGGGGGGAATGAGCAGTTCTTC.

The gene calls are TRBV30 and TRBJ1-2; D not resolved. The CDR3 is made up of 19 amino acids. Germline-derived CDR1 and CDR2 are GTSNPN and SVGIG (reference sequence). Trimming pared 0 bases from V and 0 bases from J, leaving 23 bases between. The CDR3 here is CAWSVGPEMTGWANYGYTF. The CDR3 DNA follows: TGTGCCTGGAGTGTCGGTCCAGAGATGACTGGTTGGGCTAACTATGGCTACACCTTC.

The rearrangement uses TRBV29-1 and TRBJ1-5, with 8 bases identical to TRBD1. This CDR3 is 15 amino acids long. CDR1 SQVTM and CDR2 ANQGSEA come from the germline V gene. V shed 4 bases, J shed 3 bases, and the junction held 8 bases outside the gene matches. DNA for the CDR3: TGCAGCGTTGTCGAGACAGGGGCACCCAATCAGCCCCAGCATTTT. Encoded protein: CSVVETGAPNQPQHF.

The chain couples TRBV29-1 to TRBJ2-6; unclear D gene. CDR1 is SQVTM, CDR2 ANQGSEA, per germline. V was shortened by 4 bases and J by 4 bases, with 14 bases between the two germline ends. This CDR3 spans 15 amino acids. This CDR3 reads CSVADTLRGANVLTF. The CDR3 DNA is TGCAGCGTTGCCGACACGCTTAGAGGGGCCAACGTCCTGACTTTC.

The chain is built from TRBV2 and TRBJ1-5, with D possibly matching TRBD1 (6 bases). Trimming stripped 6 bases from V and 0 bases from J, with 12 bases between. The CDR3 contains 15 residues. Germline CDR1 is SNHLY and CDR2 is FYNNEI. The CDR3 protein is CASRHRVDSNQPQHF. The DNA for the CDR3 is TGTGCCAGCAGACACAGGGTTGATAGCAATCAGCCCCAGCATTTT.

The chain is built from TRBV19 and TRBJ2-7; 8 nucleotides agree with TRBD2. The CDR3 has 15 residues. The junction had 12 bases not matched to a gene; V was cut back by 6 bases and J by 5 bases. Germline V lookup: CDR1 LNHDA, CDR2 SQIVND (reference sequence). The CDR3 loop is CASRGERESAHEQYF. CDR3 sequence (DNA): TGTGCCAGTAGGGGGGAGCGGGAGAGTGCCCACGAGCAGTACTTC.

This clone was observed once. This chain joins TRBV5-6 and TRBJ2-7; D uncertain. Germline V lookup: CDR1 SGHDT, CDR2 YYEEEE. Deletions cut 1 base from V and 0 bases from J, with 5 bases between. The CDR3 consists of 13 residues. The CDR3 DNA reads TGTGCCAGCAGCTTGCTCTTCTCCTACGAGCAGTACTTC. Translation: CASSLLFSYEQYF.

The chain employs TRBV7-2 and TRBJ2-2, with a possible D match to TRBD2 (6 bases). This CDR3 is 16 amino acids long. The V gene lost 5 bases and the J gene lost 5 bases, with 18 bases spanning the gap. CDR1 SGHTA and CDR2 FQGNSA come from the germline V gene. CDR3 sequence (DNA): TGTGCCAGCAGCCCAGACCCGGGACTTTTGACCGGGGAGCTGTTTTTT. Translation gives CASSPDPGLLTGELFF.

The chain has TRBV28 and TRBJ2-5; maybe TRBD2 (5 bases). The germline V gene encodes CDR1 MDHEN and CDR2 SYDVKM. V lost 3 bases and J lost 9, with 11 bases in between. The CDR3 is 12 residues long. This CDR3 reads CASSLIRGAQYF. DNA for the CDR3: TGTGCCAGCAGTTTGATCCGGGGTGCCCAGTACTTC.

The V call is TRBV9, the J call TRBJ1-4, with D uncertain. This CDR3 contains 16 residues. Germline V gene lookup returns CDR1 SGDLS and CDR2 YYNGEE. Trimming took off 4 bases at V and 2 bases at J, with 15 bases between the two ends. CDR3 in amino acids: CASSPRAKATNEKLFF. CDR3 coding DNA: TGTGCCAGCAGCCCCCGCGCTAAAGCCACTAATGAAAAACTGTTTTTT.

This clone has only one observation. This chain connects TRBV19 to TRBJ2-2; a possible D gene is TRBD2 (6 bases). From germline, CDR1 is LNHDA and CDR2 SQIVND (reference sequence). Between the trimmed V and J ends, which lost 4 bases and 3 bases, there was a span of 12 bases. The CDR3 spans 15 residues. The CDR3: CASSTLAEDTGELFF. The CDR3 region has the DNA TGTGCCAGTAGTACCTTAGCGGAGGACACCGGGGAGCTGTTTTTT.

The chain links TRBV30 to TRBJ2-1; the D gene is possibly TRBD2 (5 bases). The germline CDR1 and CDR2 sequences are GTSNPN and SVGIG (reference sequence). There are 12 residues in the CDR3. V dropped 3 bases and J dropped 6 bases, with 9 bases sitting between them. This CDR3 is CAWRFGVNEQFF. In DNA form, the CDR3 reads TGTGCCTGGAGATTCGGGGTCAATGAGCAGTTCTTC.

The table lists this clone with a few counts. J is TRBJ2-7 and V is TRBV30, with 7 bases matching TRBD2. The J segment lost 1 base and the V segment lost 2 bases, leaving 14 bases of the junction unmatched. The CDR3 loop spans 17 amino acids. The germline V gene has CDR1 GTSNPN and CDR2 SVGIG (reference sequence). CDR3 protein: CAWSPRLARPNSYEQYF. For the CDR3, the DNA is TGTGCCTGGAGTCCCAGACTAGCTCGGCCCAATTCCTACGAGCAGTACTTC.

The chain is built from TRBV5-8 and TRBJ1-2, with 8 bases identical to TRBD1. V trimming: 3 bases; J trimming: 4 bases; junction bases outside the gene matches: 5. The CDR3 has 14 amino acids. The germline gives CDR1 SGHTS, CDR2 YDEGEE. The CDR3: CASSSPGGFYGYTF. In DNA form, the CDR3 reads TGTGCCAGCAGCTCACCAGGGGGCTTCTATGGCTACACCTTC.

The chain has TRBV9 and TRBJ2-7; D unresolved. Between the trimmed V and J ends, which lost 4 bases and 3 bases, there was a span of 17 bases. The CDR3 extends over 15 amino acids. From germline, CDR1 is SGDLS and CDR2 YYNGEE. The CDR3 nucleotides read TGTGCCAGCAGCCCAAATCCGTCGGTTTTCTACGAGCAGTACTTC. It translates to CASSPNPSVFYEQYF.

The gene calls are TRBV10-2 and TRBJ2-1; 13 bases are a match to TRBD2. V was pared by 5 bases and J by 0 bases, with 4 bases of the junction left unmatched. Germline V lookup: CDR1 WSHSY, CDR2 SAAADI. The CDR3 spans 17 residues. The CDR3 DNA reads TGCGCCAGCAGTCGGACTAGCGGGAGTTCCTCCTACAATGAGCAGTTCTTC. As protein: CASSRTSGSSSYNEQFF.

The chain joins TRBV28 to TRBJ1-2, with 9 bases aligning to TRBD1. Germline V CDR1 and CDR2: MDHEN, SYDVKM. The CDR3 extends over 16 amino acids. J was trimmed by 2 bases and V by 4 bases; bases with no gene match: 8. The CDR3 region is CASSSVPGTGNYGYTF. CDR3 nucleotides: TGTGCCAGCAGTTCCGTACCCGGGACAGGGAACTATGGCTACACCTTC.

The chain uses TRBV6-5 and TRBJ2-4; TRBD2 matches at 7 bases. This CDR3 has 14 amino acids. V trimming: 6 bases; J trimming: 3 bases; junction bases outside the gene matches: 5. The germline V gene encodes CDR1 MNHEY and CDR2 SVGAGI. CDR3 DNA sequence: TGTGCCAGCAGAAAGCGGGGAATCAAAAACATTCAGTACTTC. It specifies CASRKRGIKNIQYF.

This clone is categorized as medium-sized. Distinct nucleotide sequences in the sample also encode this CDR3. The V call is TRBV27, the J call TRBJ2-7; weak D call: TRBD1 (5 bases). The CDR3 has 15 amino acids. Trimming took off 2 bases at V and 0 bases at J, with 11 bases between the two ends. Germline CDR1 MNHEY, CDR2 SMNVEV (reference sequence). In DNA, the CDR3 is TGTGCCAGCAGTTTAAACGGACACAGCTCCTACGAGCAGTACTTC. It codes for CASSLNGHSSYEQYF.

The V call is TRBV28, the J call TRBJ1-2, with TRBD1 matching over 10 bases. CDR3 length: 15 residues. With V trimmed by 5 bases and J by 5 bases, 8 bases remained unmatched. CDR1 and CDR2 from the germline V gene are MDHEN and SYDVKM. The CDR3 loop is CASSRWDRGPYGYTF. As DNA, the CDR3 is TGTGCCAGCAGTCGGTGGGACAGGGGCCCATATGGCTACACCTTC.

The chain employs TRBV27 and TRBJ2-1; tentatively, D is TRBD2 (6 bases). CDR3 length: 13 residues. The V end was cut by 5 bases, the J end by 6 bases, with 11 bases between. Germline V gene sequence: CDR1 MNHEY, CDR2 SMNVEV (reference sequence). CDR3 bases: TGTGCCAGCAGTCTCCCCGGGGGCAATGAGCAGTTCTTC. As protein: CASSLPGGNEQFF.